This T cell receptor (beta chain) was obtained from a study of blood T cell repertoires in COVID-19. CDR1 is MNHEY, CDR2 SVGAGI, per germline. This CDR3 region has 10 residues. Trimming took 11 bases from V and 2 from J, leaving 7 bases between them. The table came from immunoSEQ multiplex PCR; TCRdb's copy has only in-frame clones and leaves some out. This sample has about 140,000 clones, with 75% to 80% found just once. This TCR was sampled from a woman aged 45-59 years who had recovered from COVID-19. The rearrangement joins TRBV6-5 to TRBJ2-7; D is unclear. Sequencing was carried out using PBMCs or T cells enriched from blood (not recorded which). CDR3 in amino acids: CALGPYEQYF. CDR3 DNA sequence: TGTGCCCTCGGTCCCTACGAGCAGTACTTC.